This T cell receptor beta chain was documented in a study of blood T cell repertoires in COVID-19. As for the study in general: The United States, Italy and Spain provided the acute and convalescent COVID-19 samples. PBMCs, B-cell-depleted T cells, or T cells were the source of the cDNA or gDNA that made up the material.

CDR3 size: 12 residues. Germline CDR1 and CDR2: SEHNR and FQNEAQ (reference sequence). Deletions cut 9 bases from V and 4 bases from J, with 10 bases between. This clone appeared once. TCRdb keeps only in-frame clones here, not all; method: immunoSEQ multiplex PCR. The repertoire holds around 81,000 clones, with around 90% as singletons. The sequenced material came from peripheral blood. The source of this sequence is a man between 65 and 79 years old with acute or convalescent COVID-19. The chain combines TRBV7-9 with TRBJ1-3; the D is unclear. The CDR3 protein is CASRANGNTIYF. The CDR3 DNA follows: TGTGCCAGTCGCGCAAACGGAAACACCATATATTTT.